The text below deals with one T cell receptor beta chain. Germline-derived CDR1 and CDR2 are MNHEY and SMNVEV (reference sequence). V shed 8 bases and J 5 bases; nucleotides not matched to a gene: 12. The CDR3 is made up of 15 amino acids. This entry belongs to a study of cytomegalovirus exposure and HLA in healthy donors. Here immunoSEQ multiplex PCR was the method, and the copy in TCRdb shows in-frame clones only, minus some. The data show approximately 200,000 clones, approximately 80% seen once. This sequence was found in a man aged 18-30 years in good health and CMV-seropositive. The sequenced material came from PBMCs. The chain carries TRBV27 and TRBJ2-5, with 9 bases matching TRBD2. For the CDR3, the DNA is TGTGCCAGCCGGACGGCGGGAGGGCCCTCCGAGACCCAGTACTTC. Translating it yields CASRTAGGPSETQYF.